A selection of T cell receptor beta chains follows, all from one sample in a study of cytomegalovirus exposure and HLA in healthy donors. Profiled with immunoSEQ multiplex PCR; TCRdb holds only in-frame clones, not every one. The repertoire has hundreds of thousands of clones, roughly 89% of them found once; the top ten carry about 3%. The specimen sequenced was PBMCs. The receptor set was obtained from a man between 18 and 29 years old in good health and CMV-seronegative. Each CDR3 is given with its conserved first and last residue. Each record gives: clone size, D gene, V gene, J gene, CDR3 protein, CDR3 DNA. The D gene is left open where the match is weak. The size field is filled for only some rows; it gives once, few, many or a size class.

size: NA; D: TRBD1; V: TRBV10-2; J: TRBJ2-7; CDR3: CASRQGGQEVFF; DNA: TGCGCCAGCAGGCAAGGGGGACAGGAGGTTTTCTTC
size: NA; D: TRBD2; V: TRBV27; J: TRBJ2-7; CDR3: CASSLAGPSYEQYF; DNA: TGTGCCAGCAGCCTAGCGGGGCCTTCCTACGAGCAGTACTTC
size: NA; D: NA; V: TRBV27; J: TRBJ2-7; CDR3: CASSTTKSYEQYF; DNA: TGTGCCAGCAGTACGACTAAAAGCTACGAGCAGTACTTC
size: NA; D: TRBD2; V: TRBV27; J: TRBJ2-4; CDR3: CASSFRRLAGDKNIQYF; DNA: TGTGCCAGCAGTTTCCGGAGACTAGCGGGAGACAAAAACATTCAGTACTTC
size: NA; D: NA; V: TRBV18; J: TRBJ2-1; CDR3: CASSGETYNEQFF; DNA: TGTGCCAGCTCAGGAGAGACCTACAATGAGCAGTTCTTC
size: NA; D: NA; V: TRBV9; J: TRBJ1-5; CDR3: CASSVVEWGGNTQPQHF; DNA: TGTGCCAGCAGCGTAGTTGAGTGGGGGGGTAACACTCAGCCCCAGCATTTT
size: NA; D: TRBD1; V: TRBV28; J: TRBJ1-5; CDR3: CASMGQGELLGNQPQHF; DNA: TGTGCCAGCATGGGACAGGGGGAGCTACTCGGAAATCAGCCCCAGCATTTT
size: NA; D: NA; V: TRBV19; J: TRBJ1-5; CDR3: CASSMSYQPQHF; DNA: TGTGCCAGTAGTATGTCCTATCAGCCCCAGCATTTT
size: NA; D: TRBD1; V: TRBV7-9; J: TRBJ1-1; CDR3: CASRTSGTGRTNTEAFF; DNA: TGTGCCAGCAGGACATCCGGGACAGGTAGGACGAACACTGAAGCTTTCTTT
size: many; D: NA; V: TRBV7-2; J: TRBJ2-5; CDR3: CASSVTTTGETQYF; DNA: TGTGCCAGCAGCGTGACTACGACGGGAGAGACCCAGTACTTC
size: NA; D: NA; V: TRBV7-2; J: TRBJ1-2; CDR3: CASSLGGTGANYGYTF; DNA: TGTGCCAGCAGCTTGGGTGGGACGGGAGCTAACTATGGCTACACCTTC
size: NA; D: TRBD1; V: TRBV6-1; J: TRBJ2-2; CDR3: CASSADRATGELFF; DNA: TGTGCCAGCAGTGCAGACAGGGCCACCGGGGAGCTGTTTTTT
size: few; D: NA; V: TRBV28; J: TRBJ1-1; CDR3: CASSPPGGHTEAFF; DNA: TGTGCCAGCAGTCCCCCCGGGGGGCATACTGAAGCTTTCTTT